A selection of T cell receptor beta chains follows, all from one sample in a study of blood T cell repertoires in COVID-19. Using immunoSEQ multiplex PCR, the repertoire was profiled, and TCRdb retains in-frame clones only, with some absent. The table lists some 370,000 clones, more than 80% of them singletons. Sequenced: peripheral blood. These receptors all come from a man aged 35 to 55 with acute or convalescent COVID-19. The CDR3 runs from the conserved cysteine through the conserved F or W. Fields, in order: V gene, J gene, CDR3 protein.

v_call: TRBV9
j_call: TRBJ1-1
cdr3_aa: CASSVAVNTEAFF

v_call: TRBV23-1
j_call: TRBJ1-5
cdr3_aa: CASTPDSSNQPQHF

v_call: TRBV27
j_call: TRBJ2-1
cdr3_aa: CASRRGLAEYNEQFF

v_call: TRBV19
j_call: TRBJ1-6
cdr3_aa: CASNQRGQDSPLHF

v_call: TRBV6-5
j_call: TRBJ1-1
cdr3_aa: CASTDTAWREAFF

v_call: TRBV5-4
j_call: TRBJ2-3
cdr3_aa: CASSLLSSGRGSTDTQYF

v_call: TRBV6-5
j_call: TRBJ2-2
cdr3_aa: CASTRGTGELFF

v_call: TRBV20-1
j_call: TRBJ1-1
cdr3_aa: CSAPLNTEAFF

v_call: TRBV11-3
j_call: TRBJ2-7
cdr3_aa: CASSLGTAYEQYF

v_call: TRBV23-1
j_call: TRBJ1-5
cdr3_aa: CASSPDRNNQPQHF

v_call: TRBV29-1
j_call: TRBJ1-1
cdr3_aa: CSVEQVLMNTEAFF

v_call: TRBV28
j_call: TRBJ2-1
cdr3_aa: CASSTAGTSGTGGSYNEQFF

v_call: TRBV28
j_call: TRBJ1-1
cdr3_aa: CASSSEEGTEAFF

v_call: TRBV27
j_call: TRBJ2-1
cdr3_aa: CASSLGTSYYNEQFF

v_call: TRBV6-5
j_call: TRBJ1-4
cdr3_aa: CASSYSRGRREKLFF

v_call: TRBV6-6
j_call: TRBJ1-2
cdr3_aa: CASSPTFPTGLVYGYTF

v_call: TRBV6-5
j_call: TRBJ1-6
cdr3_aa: CASSYSQGSPLHF

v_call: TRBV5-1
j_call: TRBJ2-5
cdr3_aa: CASNPSGRAQETQYF

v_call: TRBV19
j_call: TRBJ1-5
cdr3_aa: CASSPVQGWNQPQHF

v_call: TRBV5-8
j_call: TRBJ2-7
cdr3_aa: CASSFFWGGSEQYF

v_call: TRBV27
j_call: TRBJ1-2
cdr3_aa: CASSLLGQGAAGYTF

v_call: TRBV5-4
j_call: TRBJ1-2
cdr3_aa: CASSLAYGTGNGYTF

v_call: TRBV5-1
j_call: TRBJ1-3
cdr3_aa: CASSLGTGAGNTIYF

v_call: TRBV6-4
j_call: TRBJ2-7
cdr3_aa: CASSVRGGYEQYF

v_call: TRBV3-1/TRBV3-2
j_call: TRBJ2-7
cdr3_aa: CASSQGLAAEQYF

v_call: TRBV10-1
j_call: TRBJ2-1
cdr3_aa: CVKTGLGSNEQFF

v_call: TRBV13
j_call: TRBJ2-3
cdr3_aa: CASSSTGTDTQYF

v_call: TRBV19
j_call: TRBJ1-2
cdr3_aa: CASSVGQGHGYTF

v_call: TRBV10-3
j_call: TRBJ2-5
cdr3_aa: CAISARGTDQETQYF

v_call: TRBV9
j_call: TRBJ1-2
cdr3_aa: CASSVDPIYGYTF

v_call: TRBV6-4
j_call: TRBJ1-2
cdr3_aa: CASSMDRGNGYTF

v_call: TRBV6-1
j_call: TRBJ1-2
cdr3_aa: CASSERGLRPIYGYTF

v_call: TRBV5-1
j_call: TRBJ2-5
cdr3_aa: CASSLGRSRGQQAETQYF

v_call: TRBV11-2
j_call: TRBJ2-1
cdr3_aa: CASSLGLAGWDEQFF

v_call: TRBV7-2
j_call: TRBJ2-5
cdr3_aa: CASSPFRGLGETQYF